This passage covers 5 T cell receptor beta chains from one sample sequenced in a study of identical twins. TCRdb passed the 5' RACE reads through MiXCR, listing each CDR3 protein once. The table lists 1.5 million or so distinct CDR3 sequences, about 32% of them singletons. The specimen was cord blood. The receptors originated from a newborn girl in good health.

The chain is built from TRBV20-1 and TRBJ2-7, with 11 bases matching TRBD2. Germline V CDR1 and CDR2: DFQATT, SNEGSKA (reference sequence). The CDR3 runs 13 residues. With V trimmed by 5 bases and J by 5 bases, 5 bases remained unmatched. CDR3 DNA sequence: TGCAGTGCTCTTAGCGGGAGGGAAGACGAGCAGTACTTC. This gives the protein CSALSGREDEQYF.

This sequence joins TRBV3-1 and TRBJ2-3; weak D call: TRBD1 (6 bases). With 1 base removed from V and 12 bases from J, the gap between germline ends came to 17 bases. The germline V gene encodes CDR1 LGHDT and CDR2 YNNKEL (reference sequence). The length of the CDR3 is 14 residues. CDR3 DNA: TGTGCCAGCAGCCAAGGCGCCCCAGGGGTCTCTCAGTATTTT. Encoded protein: CASSQGAPGVSQYF.

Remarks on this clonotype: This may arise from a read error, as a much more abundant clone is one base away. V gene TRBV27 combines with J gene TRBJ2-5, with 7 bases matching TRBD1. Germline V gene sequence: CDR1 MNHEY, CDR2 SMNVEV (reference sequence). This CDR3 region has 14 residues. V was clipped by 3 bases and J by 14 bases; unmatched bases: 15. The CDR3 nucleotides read TGTGCCAGCAGTTTCGGGACAGCATTCTACGAGCACTACTTC. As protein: CASSFGTAFYEHYF.

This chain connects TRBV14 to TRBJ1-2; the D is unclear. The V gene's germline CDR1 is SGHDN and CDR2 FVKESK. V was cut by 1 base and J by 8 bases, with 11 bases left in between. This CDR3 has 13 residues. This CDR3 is CASSQGRGEGYTF. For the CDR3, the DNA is TGTGCCAGCAGCCAAGGCCGGGGAGAGGGCTACACCTTC.

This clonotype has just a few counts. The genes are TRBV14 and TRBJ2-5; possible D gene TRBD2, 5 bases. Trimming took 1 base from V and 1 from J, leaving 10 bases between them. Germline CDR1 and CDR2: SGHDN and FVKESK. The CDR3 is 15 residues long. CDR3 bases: TGTGCCAGCAGCCAAGGACCGGGGATCCAAGAGACCCAGTACTTC. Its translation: CASSQGPGIQETQYF.